The rows below give T cell receptor beta chains drawn from one sample of a study of T cell repertoires in aging, cancer and after chemotherapy. TCRdb redid the calling of the multiplex PCR reads with MiXCR, one entry per CDR3 protein. The sample includes roughly 9,100 distinct CDR3 sequences, approximately 33% seen only once; the top ten take less than 3.5%. The sample comprised blood. The receptors shown here come from a human donor in good health. CDR3s include the opening cysteine and the closing phenylalanine or tryptophan. A D gene is named only where the DNA matches it firmly. Clone size is shown for a subset of rows, as once, few, many or a class of expanded clone.

TRBD2,TRBJ2-2,few,TRBV19,TGTGCCAGTAAGGGGACGGGAGGAATTACAACCGGGGAGCTGTTTTTT,CASKGTGGITTGELFF
NA,TRBJ2-7,NA,TRBV6-5,TGTGCCAGCAGTTACATAGCGGACCGGGCCTACGAGCAGTACTTC,CASSYIADRAYEQYF
NA,TRBJ1-4,NA,TRBV29-1,TGCAGCGTTGATGGGGGCTTCGAGTCTAATGAAAAACTGTTTTTT,CSVDGGFESNEKLFF
NA,TRBJ1-6,few,TRBV27,TGTGCCAGCAGTTTTACGGATTCACCCCTCCACTTT,CASSFTDSPLHF
NA,TRBJ2-2,NA,TRBV11-3,TGTGCCAGCAGCTTAGCGGGTGGGGGACACACCGGGGAGCTGTTTTTT,CASSLAGGGHTGELFF
TRBD1,TRBJ2-7,NA,TRBV27,TGTGCCAGCAGTTTATGGGACAGCAACTCCTACGAGCAGTACTTC,CASSLWDSNSYEQYF
TRBD1,TRBJ2-3,NA,TRBV7-6,TGTGCCAGCACCCCCGGGACAGGGGTACTCGCAGATACGCAGTATTTT,CASTPGTGVLADTQYF
NA,TRBJ2-6,medium-sized,TRBV15,TGTGCCACCAGCAGAGGGAGGGGTACTGCTGGGGCCAACGTCCTGACTTTC,CATSRGRGTAGANVLTF
NA,TRBJ1-2,NA,TRBV6-6,TGTGCCAGCAGTTACGTGCGTAACTATGGCTACACCTTC,CASSYVRNYGYTF
TRBD1,TRBJ1-5,NA,TRBV19,TGTGCCAGTAGAGGACAGGGGAATCAGCCCCAGCATTTT,CASRGQGNQPQHF
TRBD2,TRBJ2-2,NA,TRBV11-3,TGTGCCAGCAAAGAACTAGCGGGACTAAGCACCGGGGAGCTGTTTTTT,CASKELAGLSTGELFF
NA,TRBJ1-5,NA,TRBV10-3,TGTGCCATCAGTGAACGAGGGACTAAGCCCCAGCATTTT,CAISERGTKPQHF
NA,TRBJ2-7,NA,TRBV4-2,TGCGCCAGCAGCCAGGGGTGGCTCGGGTCCTACGAGCAGTACTTC,CASSQGWLGSYEQYF
TRBD1,TRBJ1-5,NA,TRBV6-2/TRBV6-3,TGTGCCAGCAGCCCCGGGACAGGGAATCAGCCCCAGCATTTT,CASSPGTGNQPQHF
NA,TRBJ2-2,NA,TRBV19,TGTGCCAGTAGTATAGTACCCTGGAACACCGGGGAGCTGTTTTTT,CASSIVPWNTGELFF
NA,TRBJ1-1,few,TRBV6-1,TGTGCCAGCAGCTCGGACAGAGACACTGAAGCTTTCTTT,CASSSDRDTEAFF
NA,TRBJ1-5,NA,TRBV27,TGTGCCAGCAGCTTACAGGGTTTAGGCAATCAGCCCCAGCATTTT,CASSLQGLGNQPQHF
NA,TRBJ1-1,NA,TRBV6-2/TRBV6-3,TGTGCCAGCAGTTATACTTCAGGCACTGAAGCTTTCTTT,CASSYTSGTEAFF
NA,TRBJ2-7,NA,TRBV7-9,TGTGCCAGCAGCTTAGTACAACGCGGCCTGCTCGAGCAGTACTTC,CASSLVQRGLLEQYF
NA,TRBJ1-1,NA,TRBV6-2/TRBV6-3,TGTGCCAGCAGTTACTCCTCCGGCCGGGAAGCTTTCTTT,CASSYSSGREAFF
NA,TRBJ2-5,NA,TRBV30,TGTGCCAGCAATATCGTTGAGACCCAGTACTTC,CASNIVETQYF
NA,TRBJ1-6,NA,TRBV18,TGTGCCAGCTCACCCCAGGGAAGGAGCGGTGGGGTCCAATCACCCCTCCACTTT,CASSPQGRSGGVQSPLHF
NA,TRBJ1-3,few,TRBV18,TGTGCCAGCTCACCACTTCAGGAGTCCTCTGGAAACACCATATATTTT,CASSPLQESSGNTIYF
TRBD1,TRBJ1-4,NA,TRBV6-2/TRBV6-3,TGTGCCAGCAGTTTATCGACAGGGCGGGCAACTAATGAAAAACTGTTTTTT,CASSLSTGRATNEKLFF
TRBD2,TRBJ2-7,few,TRBV6-2/TRBV6-3,TGTGCCAGTCGAAAGGCGGGGGGCTTTGGGTCCGAGCAGTACTTC,CASRKAGGFGSEQYF
TRBD2,TRBJ2-2,medium-sized,TRBV13,TGTGCCAGCAGCCTTTCAACGGTAGCGGGGGGTCAGGGGGAGCTGTTTTTT,CASSLSTVAGGQGELFF
TRBD2,TRBJ2-7,NA,TRBV5-1,TGCGCCAGCAGCTTGACGGCGGGAGAGAACTACGAGCAGTACTTC,CASSLTAGENYEQYF
TRBD2,TRBJ2-1,few,TRBV19,TGTGCCAGTAGTCTAGCGGGAGGTCCCTACAATGAGCAGTTCTTC,CASSLAGGPYNEQFF
TRBD1,TRBJ1-2,NA,TRBV5-1,TGCGCCAGCAGCGTGGGACAGGGGACTCAAGCGGGCTATGGCTACACCTTC,CASSVGQGTQAGYGYTF
TRBD1,TRBJ2-3,NA,TRBV11-3,TGTGCCAGCAGGCGGACAGGGGCGGTCGATACGCAGTATTTT,CASRRTGAVDTQYF
TRBD2,TRBJ2-1,NA,TRBV18,TGTGCCAGCTCACCGGTACGACTAGCGGGAGAAGGTGAGCAGTTCTTC,CASSPVRLAGEGEQFF
TRBD1,TRBJ2-7,NA,TRBV27,TGTGCCAGCAGTGGCCGACAGGGAAAAGGGGCCTACGAGCAGTACTTC,CASSGRQGKGAYEQYF
TRBD1,TRBJ2-7,NA,TRBV6-5,TGTGCCAGCAAAACTGGGACAGGGGTGGGAGAGCAGTACTTC,CASKTGTGVGEQYF
NA,TRBJ2-5,NA,TRBV6-5,TGTGCCAGCAGACAAGAGACCCAGTACTTC,CASRQETQYF
NA,TRBJ2-7,NA,TRBV5-6,TGTGCCAGCAGCTCCCCCCCGCGGGGAGTCTACGAGCAGTACTTC,CASSSPPRGVYEQYF
NA,TRBJ1-2,NA,TRBV11-3,TGTGCCAGCAGCCCCCACCGGGGGAGCTATGGCTACACCTTC,CASSPHRGSYGYTF
NA,TRBJ2-5,NA,TRBV5-6,TGTGCCAGCAGTTGGTCCGGGGAGACCCAGTACTTC,CASSWSGETQYF
NA,TRBJ2-7,NA,TRBV19,TGTGCCAGTACCTCCGTTCGGGGAGGCGAGCAGTACTTC,CASTSVRGGEQYF
NA,TRBJ2-7,NA,TRBV19,TGTGCCAGTAGGGGGGGACGGACTTCTGGGGAGCAGTACTTC,CASRGGRTSGEQYF
TRBD1,TRBJ2-7,NA,TRBV5-4,TGTGCCAGCAGCCCGTCGGTTCAGGGGGAATACGAGCAGTACTTC,CASSPSVQGEYEQYF
NA,TRBJ1-1,NA,TRBV12-3/TRBV12-4,TGTGCCAGCAGTCGGGAAGGGGGATTGAACACTGAAGCTTTCTTT,CASSREGGLNTEAFF